A single sample gave rise to the 27 T cell receptor beta chains below, sequenced in a study of T-cell reconstitution after alpha-beta-depleted transplantation in children. Unique molecular identifiers were incorporated into the prepared TCRbeta library. TCRdb passed the PCR reads through MiXCR, listing each CDR3 protein once. The repertoire holds about 500,000 distinct CDR3 sequences, with 10% to 12% as singletons. The input for sequencing was PBMCs, mostly from graft donor cells, taken 180 days after TCRalphabeta/CD19-depleted stem cell transplant. Receptors were obtained from a female patient between 2 and 15 years old who had a stem cell transplant for aplastic anemia, so the T cells may come from the graft donor.

The J gene is TRBJ2-1, the V gene TRBV10-2, with 9 bases that match TRBD2. The CDR3 spans 15 residues. The germline CDR1 and CDR2 sequences are WSHSY and SAAADI. Trimming cost V 8 bases and J 8 bases; bases outside gene matches: 13. As DNA, the CDR3 is TGCGCCAGCGAGCCGCTTCTAGCGGGAAGGTATGAGCAGTTCTTC. Its translation: CASEPLLAGRYEQFF.

This clonotype was found a few times. This chain joins TRBV5-1 and TRBJ2-7; the D call may be TRBD1 or TRBD2 (5 bases each). The V gene lost 8 bases and the J gene lost 0 bases, with 18 bases spanning the gap. The CDR3 runs 15 residues. CDR1 and CDR2 from the germline V gene are SGHRS and YFSETQ. The CDR3 DNA follows: TGCGCCAGACGAAAACGGGGCTCTAGCTCCTACGAGCAGTACGTC. As protein: CARRKRGSSSYEQYV.

This clonotype was seen only a few times. The V and J genes are TRBV28 and TRBJ2-5, with 7 nucleotides matching TRBD2. The V segment lost 0 bases and the J segment 5 bases; nucleotides outside the gene matches: 9. In germline, CDR1 is MDHEN, CDR2 SYDVKM. The CDR3 spans 16 residues. The CDR3, as DNA: TGTGCCAGCAGTTTATGGGAGGCAGGGCGGGAGGAGACCCAGTACTTC. It translates to CASSLWEAGREETQYF.

V usage is TRBV11-2 and J usage is TRBJ2-1; the D gene is possibly TRBD2 (5 bases). CDR3 length equals 17 residues. With 3 bases removed from V and 3 bases from J, the gap between germline ends came to 18 bases. Germline CDR1 reads SGHAT; CDR2 reads FQNNGV. CDR3 DNA: TGTGCCAGCAGCTTTGCAGGAGCGGCCGCTCTCTACAATGAGCAGTTCTTC. This encodes CASSFAGAAALYNEQFF.

This clonotype was seen only a few times. The chain links TRBV20-1 to TRBJ2-1; a possible D gene is TRBD2 (5 bases). The V gene's germline CDR1 is DFQATT and CDR2 SNEGSKA (reference sequence). V gave up 1 base and J gave up 0 bases, with 13 bases separating them. The CDR3 extends over 16 amino acids. CDR3 amino acids: CSARVGSASSYNEQFF. In DNA, the CDR3 is TGCAGTGCTAGAGTAGGTAGCGCGAGCTCCTACAATGAGCAGTTCTTC.

V is TRBV6-2 or TRBV6-3 and J is TRBJ1-1; tentative D call: TRBD1 (6 bases). CDR3 length: 15 residues. Per the germline V gene, CDR1 is MNHEY and CDR2 is SVGEGT. Trimming took off 2 bases at V and 4 bases at J, with 14 bases between the two ends. Here the CDR3 reads CASSYGGRGSTEAFF. The CDR3 DNA is TGTGCCAGCAGTTACGGGGGCCGAGGTTCCACTGAAGCTTTCTTT.

This chain joins TRBV20-1 and TRBJ1-5; TRBD1 aligns across 8 bases. Per germline, CDR1 DFQATT and CDR2 SNEGSKA (reference sequence). This CDR3 has 15 residues. Unmatched junction bases numbered 4, after V lost 2 bases and J lost 1 base. CDR3 bases: TGCAGTGCTAGACGGACAGGGATCAGCAATCAGCCCCAGCATTTT. This encodes CSARRTGISNQPQHF.

The sample holds a few counts of this clonotype. The chain uses TRBV7-2 and TRBJ2-3; D may be TRBD1 (8 bases). The CDR3 is 13 residues long. V was clipped by 5 bases and J by 6 bases, with 12 bases between them. The V gene's germline CDR1 is SGHTA and CDR2 FQGNSA. The CDR3 reads CASSQQGGDTQYF. The CDR3 coding sequence is TGTGCCAGCAGCCAACAGGGGGGGGATACGCAGTATTTT. The entire variable domain, with the rest obtained from reference TRBV7-2 and TRBJ2-3, is as follows: GAGVSQSPSNKVTEKGKDVELRCDPISGHTALYWYRQSLGQGLEFLIYFQGNSAPDKSGLPSDRFSAERTGGSVSTLTIQRTQQEDSAVYLCASSQQGGDTQYFGPGTRLTVL.

V gene TRBV7-8 combines with J gene TRBJ2-1, with D perhaps TRBD2 (5 bases). Germline CDR1 SGHVS, CDR2 FQNEAQ. The V end was cut by 5 bases, the J end by 4 bases, with 24 bases between. The length of the CDR3 is 18 residues. The CDR3, as DNA: TGTGCCAGCAGCCCCCGGTCCGGGATCCGGGCAGAATACAATGAGCAGTTCTTC. Protein: CASSPRSGIRAEYNEQFF.

This chain uses TRBV7-2 with TRBJ1-2, with D maybe TRBD1 (6 bases). The CDR3 is 15 amino acids. The germline V and J ends were trimmed by 5 bases and 7 bases, with 20 bases remaining between them. Germline-derived CDR1 and CDR2 are SGHTA and FQGNSA. The CDR3 DNA is TGTGCCAGCAGCGGGGGCTGGGGCGGCTCGCTTGGCTACACCTTC. The encoded protein is CASSGGWGGSLGYTF.

This clonotype turned up a few times. The chain carries TRBV7-2 and TRBJ2-7, with no clear D. Trimming shortened V by 5 bases and J by 0 bases, and 11 bases separated the two germline ends. The CDR3 consists of 14 residues. Germline values: CDR1 SGHTA, CDR2 FQGNSA. The CDR3 nucleotides read TGTGCCAGCAGCGGTTACTTCGTCTCCTACGAGCAGTACTTC. Its translation: CASSGYFVSYEQYF.

This clonotype came up a few times. The chain couples TRBV29-1 to TRBJ1-2; the D is unclear. Per the germline V gene, CDR1 is SQVTM and CDR2 is ANQGSEA. The CDR3 covers 12 residues. The germline V and J ends were trimmed by 6 bases and 3 bases, with 11 bases remaining between them. CDR3 bases: TGCAGCGTCCGAGGAAGAGACTATGGCTACACCTTC. This encodes CSVRGRDYGYTF.

In its sample, this clonotype was seen a few times. The V and J genes are TRBV20-1 and TRBJ2-1, with 9 bases that match TRBD2. The CDR3 is 13 residues long. Germline CDR1 and CDR2: DFQATT and SNEGSKA (reference sequence). J gave up 7 bases and V 5 bases, and 6 bases lay outside the gene matches. The CDR3 spells CSALSGRWNEQFF. The CDR3 DNA follows: TGCAGTGCTTTGAGCGGGAGGTGGAATGAGCAGTTCTTC.

This clonotype was picked up a small number of times. This chain joins TRBV14 and TRBJ1-6; unclear D gene. The CDR3 is made up of 14 amino acids. The V gene lost 0 bases and the J gene lost 10 bases, with 10 bases spanning the gap. Per the germline V gene, CDR1 is SGHDN and CDR2 is FVKESK. CDR3 sequence reads: CASSQEFAISPLHF. The CDR3 DNA reads TGTGCCAGCAGCCAAGAATTCGCGATCTCACCCCTCCACTTT. The whole variable domain, remainder taken from reference TRBV14 and TRBJ1-6, is EAGVTQFPSHSVIEKGQTVTLRCDPISGHDNLYWYRRVMGKEIKFLLHFVKESKQDESGMPNNRFLAERTGGTYSTLKVQPAELEDSGVYFCASSQEFAISPLHFGNGTRLTVT.

The sample holds a few counts of this clonotype. CDR3: CASSIIDAGTTPMGEQFF. CDR3 DNA: TGTGCCAGCTCAATCATAGACGCCGGGACTACGCCAATGGGTGAGCAGTTCTTC. The genes are TRBV18 and TRBJ2-1; 7 bases agree with TRBD2. V lost 5 bases to trimming and J lost 9 bases; unmatched junction nucleotides: 22. This CDR3 has 18 residues. Germline CDR1 reads KGHSH; CDR2 reads LQKENI.

The chain is built from TRBV27 and TRBJ2-1; 9 bases agree with TRBD1. Germline V gives CDR1 MNHEY, CDR2 SMNVEV (reference sequence). The CDR3 totals 22 residues. V lost 4 bases and J lost 0; bases outside the gene matches: 22. CDR3 DNA: TGTGCCAGCAGTTCCATAGAGAGGGTGGGACAGGGTGGTTTGAGCTCCTACAATGAGCAGTTCTTC. Amino acid sequence: CASSSIERVGQGGLSSYNEQFF.

V usage is TRBV24-1 and J usage is TRBJ2-2, with 9 positions matching TRBD2. Germline CDR1 reads KGHDR; CDR2 reads SFDVKD. V lost 6 bases and J lost 4; bases outside the gene matches: 8. The CDR3 sequence is 16 residues long. The CDR3 DNA sequence: TGTGCCACCAGTCCCCGCGATAGCGGGAGCACCGGGGAGCTGTTTTTT. Translated, it gives CATSPRDSGSTGELFF.

This chain uses TRBV6-5 with TRBJ2-7; D gene ambiguous. This CDR3 is 14 amino acids long. The V and J ends lost 4 bases and 4 bases respectively, with 14 bases between them. CDR1 is MNHEY, CDR2 SVGAGI, per germline. The chain's CDR3 is CASSSERSPYEQYF. The CDR3 bases are TGTGCCAGCAGTTCAGAAAGAAGCCCATACGAGCAGTACTTC.

This clonotype showed up just a few times. The CDR3 spells CASSLTSGQGGEKLFF. For the CDR3, the DNA is TGTGCCAGCAGCTTAACGTCGGGACAGGGAGGCGAAAAACTGTTTTTT. This sequence joins TRBV7-9 and TRBJ1-4, with 9 bases that match TRBD1. CDR1 is SEHNR and CDR2 is FQNEAQ in the germline V gene (reference sequence). The J segment lost 8 bases and the V segment lost 2 bases, leaving 9 bases of the junction unmatched. The CDR3 extends over 16 amino acids.

The V and J genes are TRBV6-5 and TRBJ2-7; D is ambiguous. Germline CDR1 reads MNHEY; CDR2 reads SVGAGI. Trimming cost V 4 bases and J 3 bases, with 16 bases left between them. The CDR3 covers 15 residues. Here the CDR3 reads CASSSGGNANYEQYF. The CDR3 coding sequence is TGTGCCAGCAGTTCGGGCGGTAACGCCAACTACGAGCAGTACTTC.

The table lists this clonotype with many counts. DNA of the CDR3: TGCGCCAGCAGCCGTGACGGAACCTATGGCTACACCTTC. It encodes CASSRDGTYGYTF. The chain employs TRBV4-1 and TRBJ1-2; D is unresolved. The CDR3 has 13 residues. V was pared by 4 bases and J by 4 bases, with 10 bases between. CDR1 and CDR2 (germline): MGHRA, YSYEKL.

The table lists this clonotype with a few counts. V gene TRBV5-1 combines with J gene TRBJ1-4; 9 nucleotides align to TRBD1. The V gene's germline CDR1 is SGHRS and CDR2 YFSETQ. This CDR3 spans 16 amino acids. J lost 6 bases, V lost 2 bases, and 8 bases had no gene match. The CDR3 DNA reads as TGCGCCAGCAGCTTATTACCGGGACAGGGAGATGAAAAACTGTTTTTT. It translates to CASSLLPGQGDEKLFF.

This chain joins TRBV7-8 and TRBJ1-5, with no clear D. V lost 5 bases, J lost 1 base, and 15 bases lay in between. Germline CDR1 and CDR2: SGHVS and FQNEAQ. CDR3 length: 16 residues. The CDR3 bases are TGTGCCAGCAGCCCACGAGGGCAAGGGAGCAATCAGCCCCAGCATTTT. Translated, it gives CASSPRGQGSNQPQHF.

V is TRBV6-5 and J is TRBJ2-6; maybe TRBD2 (5 bases). V shed 2 bases and J shed 3 bases, with 11 bases lying between them. The CDR3 spans 16 residues. CDR1 and CDR2 (germline): MNHEY, SVGAGI. CDR3 sequence: CASSYTRVGGANVLTF. The CDR3 coding sequence is TGTGCCAGCAGTTACACTAGAGTCGGTGGGGCCAACGTCCTGACTTTC.

This clonotype occurred many times. The chain joins TRBV6-1 to TRBJ1-2, with a weak D call TRBD1 (6 bases). CDR3 length: 13 residues. The germline V gene encodes CDR1 MNHNS and CDR2 SASEGT. V was trimmed by 5 bases and J by 4 bases, leaving 11 bases between them. Written as DNA, the CDR3 is TGTGCCAGCAGTCAACAGGGTTCCTATGGCTACACCTTC. Protein: CASSQQGSYGYTF.

This clonotype was recorded a few times. CDR3 nucleotides: TGTGCCAGCAGTTACTCGTTGGTAGGGTTCGGCTACACCTTC. Translating gives CASSYSLVGFGYTF. This chain connects TRBV6-5 to TRBJ1-2; no reliable D call. Germline lookup yields CDR1 MNHEY and CDR2 SVGAGI. The CDR3 is 14 residues long. V was trimmed by 0 bases and J by 8 bases, leaving 13 bases between them.

This clonotype was recorded a few times. The chain joins TRBV5-1 to TRBJ2-5; the match to TRBD1 covers 12 bases. J gave up 5 bases and V 3 bases, and 8 bases lay outside the gene matches. Germline V CDR1 and CDR2: SGHRS, YFSETQ. The CDR3 sequence is 16 residues long. The CDR3 loop reads CASSWRGQGARETQYF. DNA for the CDR3: TGCGCCAGCAGCTGGCGGGGACAGGGGGCGCGTGAGACCCAGTACTTC.